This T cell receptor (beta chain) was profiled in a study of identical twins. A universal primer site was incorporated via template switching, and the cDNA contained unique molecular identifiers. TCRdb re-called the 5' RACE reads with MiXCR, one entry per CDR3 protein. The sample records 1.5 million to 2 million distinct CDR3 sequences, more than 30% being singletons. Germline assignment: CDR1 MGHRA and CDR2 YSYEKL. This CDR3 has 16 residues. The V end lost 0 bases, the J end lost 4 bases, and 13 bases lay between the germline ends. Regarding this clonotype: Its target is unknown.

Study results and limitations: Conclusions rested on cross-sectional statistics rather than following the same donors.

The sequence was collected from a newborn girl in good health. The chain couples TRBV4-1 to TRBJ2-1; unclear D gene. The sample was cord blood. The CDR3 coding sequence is TGCGCCAGCAGCCAAGAGTTCCATCCAGGTTACAATGAGCAGTTCTTC. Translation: CASSQEFHPGYNEQFF.